These 21 T cell receptor beta chains were all obtained from the same sample, sequenced in a study of CD8 T cells in ankylosing spondylitis. From the 5' RACE reads, TCRdb called clonotypes with MiXCR, one entry per CDR3 protein. The table records fewer than 180,000 distinct CDR3 sequences, around 42% of them present only once. Input material: synovial fluid, either unsorted or a sorted T cell fraction (not recorded which). The source of these receptors is a male donor with ankylosing spondylitis.

The genes are TRBV5-6 and TRBJ1-3, with D tentatively TRBD1 (5 bases). There are 15 residues in the CDR3. CDR1 is SGHDT and CDR2 is YYEEEE in the germline V gene. V lost 4 bases to trimming and J lost 3 bases, with 14 bases between them. As DNA, the CDR3 is TGTGCCAGCAGCCAAAGGGGTACATTTGGAAACACCATATATTTT. It encodes CASSQRGTFGNTIYF.

The chain joins TRBV7-9 to TRBJ1-5; D unclear. CDR1 and CDR2 from the germline V gene are SEHNR and FQNEAQ (reference sequence). Trimming took off 6 bases at V and 4 bases at J, with 16 bases between the two ends. This CDR3 region has 15 residues. The CDR3 nucleotides read TGTGCCAGCAGTTCCCAGGAGTGCGAAAATCAGCCCCAGCATTTT. Protein: CASSSQECENQPQHF.

The V and J genes are TRBV12-3 or TRBV12-4 and TRBJ1-5; 7 nucleotides align to TRBD1. The CDR3 has 18 amino acids. Unmatched junction bases numbered 14, after V lost 0 bases and J lost 6 bases. The CDR3 protein is CASSLAQRSRGKFQPQHF. CDR3 nucleotides: TGTGCCAGCAGTTTAGCTCAAAGGAGCAGGGGGAAGTTTCAGCCCCAGCATTTT.

The chain employs TRBV10-1 and TRBJ2-5; D not certain. Germline CDR1 is WNHNN and CDR2 is SYGVQD (reference sequence). The germline V and J ends were trimmed by 4 bases and 4 bases, with 13 bases remaining between them. CDR3 length: 14 amino acids. The CDR3 is CASSVIRVGETQYF. CDR3 bases: TGCGCCAGCAGTGTGATCCGGGTCGGAGAGACCCAGTACTTC.

This chain connects TRBV20-1 to TRBJ1-1, with D possibly matching TRBD1 (5 bases). The germline gives CDR1 DFQATT, CDR2 SNEGSKA (reference sequence). The CDR3 extends over 16 amino acids. The V end lost 2 bases, the J end lost 3 bases, and 19 bases lay between the germline ends. The CDR3 sequence: CSARLPWGGKDTEAFF. The DNA of the CDR3 is TGCAGTGCTAGACTCCCATGGGGGGGTAAGGACACTGAAGCTTTCTTT.

The chain is built from TRBV7-3 and TRBJ1-1; no reliable D call. The ends were cut back, 5 bases at V and 9 bases at J, with 13 bases in the middle. CDR1 and CDR2 (germline): SGHTA, FQGTGA. The CDR3 has 12 amino acids. The CDR3 nucleotides are TGTGCCAGCAGCCAAAAGGGTCAGCAAGCTTTCTTT. It codes for CASSQKGQQAFF.

In this sample, this clonotype turned up a few times. The chain has TRBV29-1 and TRBJ2-7, with 11 bases matching TRBD1. Germline V lookup: CDR1 SQVTM, CDR2 ANQGSEA. The CDR3 runs to 15 residues. The J segment lost 1 base and the V segment lost 2 bases, leaving 4 bases of the junction unmatched. Written as DNA, the CDR3 is TGCAGCGTTGAAAAAGGGACAGGGGGGTCCTACGAGCAGTACTTC. Protein sequence: CSVEKGTGGSYEQYF.

The rearrangement joins TRBV4-1 to TRBJ2-1, with a possible D match to TRBD2 (5 bases). Trimming took 1 base from V and 4 from J, leaving 17 bases between them. Per the germline V gene, CDR1 is MGHRA and CDR2 is YSYEKL. The CDR3 consists of 17 residues. CDR3 sequence: CASSQVRMAGPYNEQFF. The CDR3 coding sequence is TGCGCCAGCAGCCAAGTCCGGATGGCGGGCCCATACAATGAGCAGTTCTTC.

This clonotype was detected a few times. The V and J genes are TRBV20-1 and TRBJ2-5; the D is unclear. V lost 4 bases, J lost 3 bases, and 3 bases lay in between. The CDR3 consists of 10 residues. Germline V gene lookup returns CDR1 DFQATT and CDR2 SNEGSKA (reference sequence). The CDR3 nucleotides read TGCAGTGCTATTGAAGAGACCCAGTACTTC. Translated: CSAIEETQYF.

The rearrangement uses TRBV3-1 and TRBJ1-2; the D is unclear. V shed 1 base and J shed 3 bases, with 21 bases lying between them. The CDR3 is 18 amino acids. Germline CDR1 LGHDT, CDR2 YNNKEL (reference sequence). CDR3: CASSQVNSVGNAHYGYTF. The CDR3 coding sequence is TGTGCCAGCAGCCAAGTGAATTCGGTCGGAAATGCACACTATGGCTACACCTTC. The full variable domain, its missing parts supplied by reference TRBV3-1 and TRBJ1-2, is DTAVSQTPKYLVTQMGNDKSIKCEQNLGHDTMYWYKQDSKKFLKIMFSYNNKELIINETVPNRFSPKSPDKAHLNLHINSLELGDSAVYFCASSQVNSVGNAHYGYTFGSGTRLTVV.

This clonotype was seen more than once but under ten times. J is TRBJ2-1 and V is TRBV4-2; TRBD2 might be the D (6 bases). Trimming left V 1 base short and J 6 bases short, with 7 bases between. Germline assignment: CDR1 LGHNA and CDR2 YNFKEQ. The CDR3 is made up of 13 amino acids. The DNA for the CDR3 is TGTGCCAGCAGCCAAGTCGGGGGCAATGAGCAGTTCTTC. It translates to CASSQVGGNEQFF.

V gene TRBV6-2 or TRBV6-3 combines with J gene TRBJ1-1; TRBD1 might be the D (6 bases). Per the germline V gene, CDR1 is MNHEY and CDR2 is SVGEGT. Trimming pared 6 bases from V and 6 bases from J, leaving 14 bases between. This CDR3 contains 13 residues. CDR3 in amino acids: CASRDTGFPEAFF. The CDR3 nucleotides read TGTGCCAGCAGGGATACAGGGTTCCCTGAAGCTTTCTTT.

CDR3: CASSLAQGPPWTEAFF. The CDR3 region has the DNA TGTGCCAGCAGCTTAGCACAGGGGCCTCCATGGACTGAAGCTTTCTTT. V gene TRBV11-2 combines with J gene TRBJ1-1; 7 positions match TRBD1. This CDR3 region has 16 residues. V trimming: 1 base; J trimming: 5 bases; junction bases outside the gene matches: 10. Per the germline V gene, CDR1 is SGHAT and CDR2 is FQNNGV.

The chain joins TRBV12-3 or TRBV12-4 to TRBJ2-1, with a possible D match to TRBD2 (6 bases). CDR3 size: 15 residues. Trimming shortened V by 4 bases and J by 4 bases, and 14 bases separated the two germline ends. CDR3 nucleotide sequence: TGTGCCAGCAGTTCCATAGCGGACCTTTACAATGAGCAGTTCTTC. Translated, it gives CASSSIADLYNEQFF.

The chain links TRBV19 to TRBJ2-1; D assignment may be TRBD1 or TRBD2 (5 bases each). The V end lost 6 bases, the J end lost 12 bases, and 24 bases lay between the germline ends. The V gene's germline CDR1 is LNHDA and CDR2 SQIVND (reference sequence). The CDR3 consists of 15 residues. The CDR3 is CASRSWDGPLYGQFF. CDR3 nucleotides: TGTGCCAGTAGGTCTTGGGACGGGCCCCTGTATGGGCAGTTCTTC.

CDR3 bases: TGTGCCAGCAGCAGTACAGGGGCCCTAATCTACGAGCAGTACTTC. Protein product: CASSSTGALIYEQYF. This chain joins TRBV7-2 and TRBJ2-7; 7 bases line up with TRBD1. The CDR3 runs 15 residues. The germline V gene has CDR1 SGHTA and CDR2 FQGNSA. Trimming cost V 5 bases and J 3 bases; bases outside gene matches: 10.

This chain connects TRBV4-3 to TRBJ1-6, with D possibly TRBD1 on 5 matching bases. Trimming shortened V by 0 bases and J by 10 bases, and 7 bases separated the two germline ends. Germline V CDR1 and CDR2: LGHNA, YSLEER. The CDR3 runs 13 residues. This CDR3 is CASSQDWDSPLHF. CDR3 DNA: TGCGCCAGCAGCCAAGATTGGGACTCACCCCTCCACTTT.

The chain employs TRBV4-2 and TRBJ2-3, with 7 bases matching TRBD2. In germline, CDR1 is LGHNA, CDR2 YNFKEQ. V dropped 4 bases and J dropped 4; count of bases not matched to a gene: 5. CDR3 length: 14 residues. CDR3 nucleotide sequence: TGTGCCAGCAGCCTCCGACTAGCAGCAGATACGCAGTATTTT. As protein: CASSLRLAADTQYF.

V is TRBV5-1 and J is TRBJ2-2; 9 bases align to TRBD1. V lost 4 bases, J lost 1 base, and 8 bases stayed unmatched. From germline, CDR1 is SGHRS and CDR2 YFSETQ. The CDR3 consists of 17 residues. Written as DNA, the CDR3 is TGCGCCAGCAGCCCGGAAGGGACAGGGAGGAACACCGGGGAGCTGTTTTTT. Translation gives CASSPEGTGRNTGELFF.

This CDR3 is CASSSLAGSYEQYF. The CDR3 DNA reads TGTGCCAGCAGTTCCCTAGCGGGATCCTACGAGCAGTACTTC. The chain links TRBV27 to TRBJ2-7, with 9 bases that match TRBD2. J gave up 1 base and V 4 bases, and 2 bases lay outside the gene matches. The CDR3 loop spans 14 amino acids. Germline CDR1 reads MNHEY; CDR2 reads SMNVEV (reference sequence).

This chain connects TRBV10-3 to TRBJ2-6, with D possibly called TRBD1 or TRBD2 (5 bases each). Trimming removed 0 bases from V and 0 bases from J, with 12 bases in between. Germline V gene data show CDR1 as ENHRY and CDR2 as SYGVKD. This CDR3 is built from 18 residues. CDR3 bases: TGTGCCATCAGTGAGTCTTGGGGGAAGTTCTCTGGGGCCAACGTCCTGACTTTC. Residues: CAISESWGKFSGANVLTF.